These 3 T cell receptor beta chains were all obtained from the same sample, sequenced in a study of CD8 T cells in ankylosing spondylitis. MiXCR, run by TCRdb on the 5' RACE reads, gives a single entry per CDR3 protein. The repertoire has 300,000 to 400,000 distinct CDR3 sequences, about 15% of them found once; the top ten carry around 1%. Sequencing used blood, either unsorted or a sorted T cell fraction (not recorded which). The receptors shown here come from a male donor with ankylosing spondylitis or in good health (not recorded which).

This clonotype was observed many times. This rearrangement joins TRBV20-1 to TRBJ1-5; 7 nucleotides agree with TRBD1. The CDR3 consists of 13 residues. Germline V gene sequence: CDR1 DFQATT, CDR2 SNEGSKA (reference sequence). V gave up 5 bases and J gave up 7 bases; unmatched junction bases: 8. CDR3 sequence: CSASTGVEQPQHF. In DNA form, the CDR3 reads TGCAGTGCTTCAACAGGGGTCGAGCAGCCCCAGCATTTT.

This clonotype was recorded many times. The chain uses TRBV7-9 and TRBJ1-4; 10 bases agree with TRBD1. The CDR3 covers 16 residues. With 6 bases clipped from V and 7 bases from J, the junction kept 11 bases outside the gene matches. Germline CDR1 SEHNR, CDR2 FQNEAQ (reference sequence). CDR3 DNA sequence: TGTGCCAGCAGTTCGCCGACAGGGGGCATGGGTGAAAAACTGTTTTTT. Protein: CASSSPTGGMGEKLFF.

This clonotype has ten or more counts. V and J are TRBV20-1 and TRBJ2-3; tentative D call: TRBD1 (6 bases). The CDR3 totals 13 residues. Trimming cost V 6 bases and J 3 bases, with 13 bases left between them. The V gene's germline CDR1 is DFQATT and CDR2 SNEGSKA (reference sequence). The CDR3 loop is CSAGLGGTDTQYF. As DNA, the CDR3 is TGCAGTGCGGGGCTAGGGGGAACAGATACGCAGTATTTT.